The 15 T cell receptor beta chains presented below share a single source sample, sequenced in a study of OX40 agonist ivuxolimab in advanced cancers. TCRdb's table, derived via immunoSEQ multiplex PCR, lists solely in-frame clones and lacks some. The data show about 53,000 clones, about 88% seen once. Source: CD4+ or CD8+ T cells sorted from blood, taken in a trial of the OX40 agonist ivuxolimab. These receptors all come from an adult with an advanced solid tumor such as melanoma, head and neck, liver or kidney cancer.

The sample holds one count of this clone. The chain carries TRBV5-1 and TRBJ1-2; the D gene is possibly TRBD1 (5 bases). This CDR3 has 13 residues. The V gene's germline CDR1 is SGHRS and CDR2 YFSETQ. The ends were cut back, 6 bases at V and 4 bases at J, with 13 bases in the middle. The CDR3 reads CASMDQGRYGYTF. As DNA, the CDR3 is TGCGCCAGCATGGATCAGGGCCGCTATGGCTACACCTTC.

This chain connects TRBV19 to TRBJ2-1; 11 bases line up with TRBD2. Trimming at V came to 7 bases and at J to 2 bases, leaving 7 bases not matched to a gene. This CDR3 contains 16 residues. Germline V lookup: CDR1 LNHDA, CDR2 SQIVND (reference sequence). The CDR3 region is CASKTSGTPTYNEQFF. In nucleotides, the CDR3 is TGTGCCAGTAAGACTAGCGGGACCCCTACCTACAATGAGCAGTTCTTC.

This clone was observed a handful of times. This chain uses TRBV19 with TRBJ2-7; 7 bases line up with TRBD1. This CDR3 region has 15 residues. V was clipped by 2 bases and J by 3 bases; unmatched bases: 7. Germline V lookup: CDR1 LNHDA, CDR2 SQIVND (reference sequence). CDR3 DNA sequence: TGTGCCAGTAGTATACCCGGGACAGAACGCTACGAGCAGTACTTC. Its translation is CASSIPGTERYEQYF.

The chain combines TRBV6-6 with TRBJ1-2; TRBD1 matches 8 bases. The length of the CDR3 is 15 residues. Germline CDR1 MNHNY, CDR2 SVGAGI (reference sequence). The V and J ends lost 6 bases and 4 bases, in that order; junction bases with no gene match: 10. CDR3 coding DNA: TGTGCCAGCAGACCACAGGGGGGGGCGGGCTATGGCTACACCTTC. Translated: CASRPQGGAGYGYTF.

This chain uses TRBV20-1 with TRBJ2-5; D ambiguous. Germline V gene sequence: CDR1 DFQATT, CDR2 SNEGSKA (reference sequence). The CDR3 covers 10 residues. The CDR3 protein is CSLEGETQYF. The CDR3 DNA follows: TGCAGCCTCGAAGGGGAGACCCAGTACTTC.

This chain uses TRBV5-1 with TRBJ1-3, with D perhaps matching TRBD1 (5 bases). The germline CDR1 and CDR2 sequences are SGHRS and YFSETQ. The CDR3 length is 16 residues. V lost 1 base and J 4 bases, leaving 15 bases between the germline ends. CDR3 residues: CASSLQGMELGNTIYF. CDR3 in DNA: TGCGCCAGCAGCTTGCAGGGTATGGAGCTGGGAAACACCATATATTTT. Drawing the rest from reference TRBV5-1 and TRBJ1-3, the complete variable domain is KAGVTQTPRYLIKTRGQQVTLSCSPISGHRSVSWYQQTPGQGLQFLFEYFSETQRNKGNFPGRFSGRQFSNSRSEMNVSTLELGDSALYLCASSLQGMELGNTIYFGEGSWLTVV.

The chain is built from TRBV9 and TRBJ1-4; TRBD1 agrees at 9 bases. Germline V lookup: CDR1 SGDLS, CDR2 YYNGEE. CDR3 length equals 15 residues. Trimming took 4 bases from V and 8 from J; bases not matched to a gene: 9. DNA for the CDR3: TGTGCCAGCAGCCGAGGGACAGGGCTGAAAGAAAAACTGTTTTTT. Amino acids: CASSRGTGLKEKLFF.

The gene calls are TRBV28 and TRBJ2-7, with 10 bases identical to TRBD1. Trimming removed 3 bases from V and 5 bases from J; junction bases left unmatched: 4. The germline V gene has CDR1 MDHEN and CDR2 SYDVKM. The CDR3 contains 14 residues. CDR3 amino acids: CASSFGQGGHEQYF. The CDR3 coding sequence is TGTGCCAGCAGTTTCGGACAGGGGGGACACGAGCAGTACTTC.

The rearrangement uses TRBV28 and TRBJ2-4; TRBD1 or TRBD2 may be the D gene (5 bases each). The length of the CDR3 is 15 residues. CDR1 is MDHEN, CDR2 SYDVKM, per germline. The ends were cut back, 5 bases at V and 3 bases at J, with 14 bases in the middle. The CDR3 bases are TGTGCCAGCAGTCGGGACCGGGTAGGCAAAAACATTCAGTACTTC. Protein product: CASSRDRVGKNIQYF.

This clone is a singleton in its sample. The rearrangement uses TRBV7-9 and TRBJ2-7; 8 positions match TRBD2. This CDR3 is 16 amino acids long. The V and J ends lost 5 bases and 4 bases, in that order; junction bases with no gene match: 13. CDR1 is SEHNR, CDR2 FQNEAQ, per germline (reference sequence). The CDR3 region is CASSAHGTRGRYEQYF. CDR3 DNA: TGTGCCAGCAGCGCGCACGGGACTAGAGGTAGATACGAGCAGTACTTC.

The chain couples TRBV4-2 to TRBJ1-6, with TRBD1 matching 7 bases. Per germline, CDR1 LGHNA and CDR2 YNFKEQ. The CDR3 has 15 residues. Trimming at V came to 0 bases and at J to 10 bases, leaving 6 bases not matched to a gene. This chain's CDR3 is CASSQEFTGVSPLHF. The CDR3 DNA is TGTGCCAGCAGCCAAGAGTTCACAGGGGTCTCACCCCTCCACTTT.

The V call is TRBV27, the J call TRBJ1-6; perhaps TRBD1 as D (6 bases). Germline V gene data show CDR1 as MNHEY and CDR2 as SMNVEV (reference sequence). This CDR3 has 15 amino acids. The V and J ends lost 5 bases and 10 bases respectively, with 18 bases between them. The DNA of the CDR3 is TGTGCCAGCAGTCAGGAGGGGGACACCAGATCACCCCTCCACTTT. It codes for CASSQEGDTRSPLHF.

As for this clone: This sample includes further DNA sequences coding for the same CDR3. The chain is built from TRBV14 and TRBJ2-3; D remains unclear. V was clipped by 0 bases and J by 2 bases, with 12 bases between them. The CDR3 runs 16 residues. Germline V lookup: CDR1 SGHDN, CDR2 FVKESK. This CDR3 reads CASSQDRGGPTDTQYF. In nucleotides, the CDR3 is TGTGCCAGCAGCCAAGATAGAGGTGGCCCCACAGATACGCAGTATTTT.

The chain employs TRBV28 and TRBJ1-1, with a possible D match to TRBD1 (5 bases). V lost 2 bases, J lost 4 bases, and 8 bases lay in between. Germline V gene data show CDR1 as MDHEN and CDR2 as SYDVKM. The CDR3 is made up of 13 amino acids. This CDR3 reads CASSLQGGTEAFF. CDR3 nucleotides: TGTGCCAGCAGTTTACAGGGTGGCACTGAAGCTTTCTTT.

This clone was recorded only once. V is TRBV28 and J is TRBJ1-5; 7 bases agree with TRBD1. The V gene end was trimmed by 4 bases and the J gene end by 4 bases; junction bases not matched to a gene: 7. The germline V gene has CDR1 MDHEN and CDR2 SYDVKM. The CDR3 consists of 15 residues. This CDR3 is CASSSVQGRNQPQHF. DNA for the CDR3: TGTGCCAGCAGTTCTGTACAGGGGCGAAATCAGCCCCAGCATTTT.